The present TCR beta chain was sequenced within a study of T cell responses to AZD1222 COVID-19 vaccine. Study outcomes and limitations: Females outnumbered males among donors, who were mostly white British; clonal diversity was possibly underestimated. In the spike-specific TCR repertoire, nearly half reportedly target unmutated variant regions.

Some clones are missing from TCRdb's copy, which holds only in-frame ones; the method was immunoSEQ multiplex PCR. The table has some 150,000 clones, around 90% seen once. There are 13 residues in the CDR3. Trimming removed 5 bases from V and 9 bases from J, with 14 bases in between. CDR1 and CDR2 from the germline V gene are LNHDA and SQIVND (reference sequence). Comments on this clone: What it recognizes is unknown.

The clonotype was recovered from an adult in good health. V usage is TRBV19 and J usage is TRBJ2-1, with D maybe TRBD2 (6 bases). Sequencing used peripheral blood, obtained on day 0 of AZD1222 vaccination. CDR3 in DNA: TGTGCCAGTAGTCCGGACTACCTTCTTGAGCAGTTCTTC. This sequence encodes CASSPDYLLEQFF.